This T cell receptor beta chain was documented in a study of blood T cell repertoires in COVID-19. The repertoire was sequenced with immunoSEQ multiplex PCR; TCRdb's copy has only in-frame clones and lacks some. The data show roughly 86,000 clones, approximately 82% seen once. Per the germline V gene, CDR1 is KGHDR and CDR2 is SFDVKD. This CDR3 is built from 15 residues. The J segment lost 5 bases and the V segment lost 6 bases, leaving 8 bases of the junction unmatched. Sample: peripheral blood. The chain couples TRBV24-1 to TRBJ2-3, with 9 bases lining up with TRBD2. The sequence was obtained from a human donor in a cohort sampled during active COVID-19. The CDR3 DNA is TGTGCCACCAGTTGGCGGGGGGGTAATATAGATACGCAGTATTTT. It specifies CATSWRGGNIDTQYF.